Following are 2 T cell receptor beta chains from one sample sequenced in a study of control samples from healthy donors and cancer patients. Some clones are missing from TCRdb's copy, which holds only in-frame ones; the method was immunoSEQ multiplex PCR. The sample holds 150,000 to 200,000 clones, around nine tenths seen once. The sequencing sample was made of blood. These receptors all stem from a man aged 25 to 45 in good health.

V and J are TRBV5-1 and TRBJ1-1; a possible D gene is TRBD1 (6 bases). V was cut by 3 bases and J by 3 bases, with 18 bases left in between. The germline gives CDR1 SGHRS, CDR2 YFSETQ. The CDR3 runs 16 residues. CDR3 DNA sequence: TGCGCCAGCAGCTCCGAGCCCCTGTACAGGGACACTGAAGCTTTCTTT. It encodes CASSSEPLYRDTEAFF.

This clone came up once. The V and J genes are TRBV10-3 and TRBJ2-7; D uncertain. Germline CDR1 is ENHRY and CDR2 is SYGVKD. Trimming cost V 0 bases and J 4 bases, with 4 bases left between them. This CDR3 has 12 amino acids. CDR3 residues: CAISESWYEQYF. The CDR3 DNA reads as TGTGCCATCAGTGAGTCGTGGTACGAGCAGTACTTC.